The present TCR beta chain was sequenced within a study of blood T cell repertoires in COVID-19. The overall study: Spain, Italy and the United States supplied samples that represented acute and convalescent COVID-19. The analysed material was cDNA or gDNA that came from T cells, B-cell-depleted T cells, or PBMCs.

The CDR3 sequence is 15 residues long. V lost 5 bases to trimming and J lost 6 bases; unmatched junction nucleotides: 5. CDR1 and CDR2 (germline): MNHEY, SMNVEV (reference sequence). In the source study's methods: By means of reference gene primer amplification, nucleated cell counts were estimated. Produced via immunoSEQ multiplex PCR; TCRdb's table is partial and in-frame only. V, J and clone size reflect that table, while D and trimming were determined from the DNA. Of roughly 230,000 clones listed, approximately 85% are singletons. The sequencing sample was made of peripheral blood. V usage is TRBV27 and J usage is TRBJ2-3; 13 nucleotides align to TRBD2. The clonotype was recovered from a man aged 45-65 years with acute or convalescent COVID-19. CDR3 sequence reads: CASSIGLAGADTQYF. The DNA of the CDR3 is TGTGCCAGCAGTATAGGACTAGCGGGGGCGGATACGCAGTATTTT.